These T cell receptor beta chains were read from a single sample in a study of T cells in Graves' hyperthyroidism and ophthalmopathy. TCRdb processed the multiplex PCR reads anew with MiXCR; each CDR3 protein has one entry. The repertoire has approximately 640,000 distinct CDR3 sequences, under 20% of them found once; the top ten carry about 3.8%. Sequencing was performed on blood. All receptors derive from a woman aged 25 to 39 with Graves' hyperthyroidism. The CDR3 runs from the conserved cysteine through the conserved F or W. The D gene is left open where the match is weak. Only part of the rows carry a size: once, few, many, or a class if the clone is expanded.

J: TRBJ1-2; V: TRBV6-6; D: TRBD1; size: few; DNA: TGTGCCAGCAGTTACTCGAAGGGGACAGGGGAAGGCTACACCTTC; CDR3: CASSYSKGTGEGYTF
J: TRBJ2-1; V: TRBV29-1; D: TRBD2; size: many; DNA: TGCAGCGTTGAGGGACTAGCGGATGAGCAGTTCTTC; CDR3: CSVEGLADEQFF
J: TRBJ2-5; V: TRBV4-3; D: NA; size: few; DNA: TGCGCCAGCAGCCAAGATCGGAGGGTCGCGGAGACCCAGTACTTC; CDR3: CASSQDRRVAETQYF
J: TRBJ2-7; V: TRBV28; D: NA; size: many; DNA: TGTGCCAGCAGTCCATGGGGAGGCCCCTACGAGCAGTACTTC; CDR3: CASSPWGGPYEQYF
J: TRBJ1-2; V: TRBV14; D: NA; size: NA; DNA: TGTGCCAGCAGCCACGCAGGCAGCTATGGCTGCACCTTC; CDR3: CASSHAGSYGCTF
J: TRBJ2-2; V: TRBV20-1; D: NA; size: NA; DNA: TGCAGTGCTAGATCGGGTCAGGAAAACACCGGGGAGCTGTTTTTT; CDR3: CSARSGQENTGELFF
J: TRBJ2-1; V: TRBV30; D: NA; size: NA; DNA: TGTGCCCGGAGTGCAGGATACTCCTACAATGAGCAGTTCTTC; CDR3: CARSAGYSYNEQFF
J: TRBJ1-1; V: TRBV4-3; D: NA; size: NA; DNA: TGCGCCAGCAGCCAAGGCGTTAAGGGTGAGGGCTATACTGAAGCTTTCTTT; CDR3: CASSQGVKGEGYTEAFF
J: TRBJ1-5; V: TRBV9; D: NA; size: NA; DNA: TGTGCCAGCAGCGTATCAGGAAGCAATCAGCCCCAGCATTTT; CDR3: CASSVSGSNQPQHF
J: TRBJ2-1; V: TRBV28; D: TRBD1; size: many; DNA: TGTGCCAGCGCTTACAGGGGTGACGATGAGCAGTTCTTC; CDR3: CASAYRGDDEQFF
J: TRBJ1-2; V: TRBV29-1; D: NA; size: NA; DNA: TGCAGCTTTTGGACAGTTAACTATGGCTACACCTTC; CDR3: CSFWTVNYGYTF
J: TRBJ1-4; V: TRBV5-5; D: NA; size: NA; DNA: TGTGCCAGCAGCTTTATTGGAACGGATGAAAAACTGTTTTTT; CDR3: CASSFIGTDEKLFF
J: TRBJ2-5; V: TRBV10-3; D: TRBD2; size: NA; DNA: TGTGCCATCAATTTCCGGGAGGGCCTTTGGGAGACCCAGTACTTC; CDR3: CAINFREGLWETQYF
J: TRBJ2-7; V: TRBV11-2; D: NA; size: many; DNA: TGTGCCAGCAGCCCGCCATGGAAGACCCACGAGCAGTACTTC; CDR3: CASSPPWKTHEQYF
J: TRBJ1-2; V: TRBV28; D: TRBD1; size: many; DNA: TGTGCCAGCAGTCCGACAGGGAATAACTATGGCTACACCTTC; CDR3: CASSPTGNNYGYTF
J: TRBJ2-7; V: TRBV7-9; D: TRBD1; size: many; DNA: TGTGCCAGCAGCCCACAGGACAGGAGCGCCTACGAGCAGTACTTC; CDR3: CASSPQDRSAYEQYF
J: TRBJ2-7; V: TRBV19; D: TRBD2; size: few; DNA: TGTGCCAGTAGTTTGAATAGCGGGAGGTACGAGCAGTACTTC; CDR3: CASSLNSGRYEQYF
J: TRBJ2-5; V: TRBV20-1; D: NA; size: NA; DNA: TGCGGTGCTAGGCGGGGAGAGACCCAATACTTC; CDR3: CGARRGETQYF
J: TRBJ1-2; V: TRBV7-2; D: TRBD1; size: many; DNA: TGTGCCAGCAGCCCTAGGACAGGAGGCTACACCTTC; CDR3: CASSPRTGGYTF
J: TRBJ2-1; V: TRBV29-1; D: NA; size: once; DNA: TGCAGCGTTGGTTATTCTGAGCAGTTCTTC; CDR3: CSVGYSEQFF
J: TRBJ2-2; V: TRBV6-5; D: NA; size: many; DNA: TGTGCCAGCAGTTACCGGTTCACCGGGGAGCTGTTTTTT; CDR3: CASSYRFTGELFF
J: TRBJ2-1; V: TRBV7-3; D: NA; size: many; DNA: TGTGCCAGCAGCTCCGGTCTAGTAAATGAGCAGTTCTTC; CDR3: CASSSGLVNEQFF
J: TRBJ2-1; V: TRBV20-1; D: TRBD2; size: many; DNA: TGCAGTGGAGAGGCACGGGGGACTAGCTCCTACAATGAGCAGTTCTTC; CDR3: CSGEARGTSSYNEQFF
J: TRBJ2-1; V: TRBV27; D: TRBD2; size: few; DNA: TGTGCCAGCAGTAGGTCTAGCGGATTTTACAATGAGCAGTTCTTC; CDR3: CASSRSSGFYNEQFF
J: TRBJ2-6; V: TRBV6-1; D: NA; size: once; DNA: TGTGCCAGCATCCCTACTGGGGCCAACGTCCTGACTTTC; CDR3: CASIPTGANVLTF
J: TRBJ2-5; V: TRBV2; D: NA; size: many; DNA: TGTGCCAGCAGTGAAACGGGAATGGGGCGGGGGACCCAGTACTTC; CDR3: CASSETGMGRGTQYF
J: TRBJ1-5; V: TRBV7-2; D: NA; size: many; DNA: TGTGCCAGCAGTCAGGGACGGGGGTCGGGGCCCCAGCATTTT; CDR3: CASSQGRGSGPQHF
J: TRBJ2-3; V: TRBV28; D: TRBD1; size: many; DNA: TGTGCCAGCAGACCGACCGGGACAGGGGGTTTAGATACGCAGTATTTT; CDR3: CASRPTGTGGLDTQYF
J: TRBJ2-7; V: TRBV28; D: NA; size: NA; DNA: TGTGCCAGCAGTCCCCAGCTTGGGGGACACTACGAGCAGTACTTC; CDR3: CASSPQLGGHYEQYF
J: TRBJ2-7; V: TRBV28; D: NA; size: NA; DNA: TGTGCCAGCACCTTGGGGGCAACAGGTGCGGGGGCCTACGAGCAGTACTTC; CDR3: CASTLGATGAGAYEQYF
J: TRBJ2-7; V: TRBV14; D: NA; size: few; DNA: TGTGCCAGCAGCCAGATTCTCTACGAGCAGTACTTC; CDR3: CASSQILYEQYF
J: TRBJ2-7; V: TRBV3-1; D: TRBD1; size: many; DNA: TGTGCCAGCAGCCTCTCTTTGACAGGGGCAGACGCCTACGAGCAGTACTTC; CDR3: CASSLSLTGADAYEQYF
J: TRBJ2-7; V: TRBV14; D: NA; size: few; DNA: TGTGCCAGCAGCGACGCTGCAGGGGTTTACGAGCAGTACTTC; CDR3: CASSDAAGVYEQYF
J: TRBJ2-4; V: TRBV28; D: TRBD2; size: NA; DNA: TGTGCCAGCAGCCCGAGACTAGCGTTGAACATTCAGTACTTC; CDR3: CASSPRLALNIQYF
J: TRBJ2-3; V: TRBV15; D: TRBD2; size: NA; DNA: TGTGCCACCAGCAGAGATCGCGGGGGAGATACGCAGTATTTT; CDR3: CATSRDRGGDTQYF
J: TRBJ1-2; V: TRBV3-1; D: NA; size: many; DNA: TGTGCCAGCAGCCAAGCCGGGTCTGGCTACACCTTC; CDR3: CASSQAGSGYTF
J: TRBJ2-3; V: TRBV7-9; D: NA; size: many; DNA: TGTGCCAGCAGCGATAGCAGGAGGCTTGGGACAGATACGCAGTATTTT; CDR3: CASSDSRRLGTDTQYF
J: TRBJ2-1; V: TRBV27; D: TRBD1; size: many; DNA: TGTGCCAGCAGTTTATCCGGGACAGGGTGGAATGAGCAGTTCTTC; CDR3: CASSLSGTGWNEQFF
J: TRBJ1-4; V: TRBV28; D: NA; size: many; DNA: TGTGCCAGCAGTTTGGGGAGGTATCGTGAAAAACTGTTTTTT; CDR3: CASSLGRYREKLFF
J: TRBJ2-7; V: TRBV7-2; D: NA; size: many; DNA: TGTGCCAGCAGCTTAGACCATTTACAGCCTGAGCAGTACTTC; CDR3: CASSLDHLQPEQYF
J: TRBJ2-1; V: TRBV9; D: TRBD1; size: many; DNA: TGTGCCAGCAGCTCCCGACAGGGCCTCTACAATGAGCAGTTCTTC; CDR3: CASSSRQGLYNEQFF
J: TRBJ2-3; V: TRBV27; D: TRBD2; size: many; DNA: TGTGCCAGCAGTTCGGGGACTAGCGCCGCCCCAGATACGCAGTATTTT; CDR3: CASSSGTSAAPDTQYF
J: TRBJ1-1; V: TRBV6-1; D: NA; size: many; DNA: TGTGCCAGCAACCTACAGAACACTGAAGCTTTCTTT; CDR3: CASNLQNTEAFF
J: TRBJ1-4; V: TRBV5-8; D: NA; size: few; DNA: TGTGCCAGCAGCTTGACAGGCAGGGGTGACGAAAAACTGTTTTTT; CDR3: CASSLTGRGDEKLFF
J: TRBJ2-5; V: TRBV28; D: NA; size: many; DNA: TGTGCCAGCAGTTTTCTGAAGTCCCAAGAGACCCAGTACTTC; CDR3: CASSFLKSQETQYF
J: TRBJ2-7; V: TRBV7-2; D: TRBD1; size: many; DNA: TGTGCCAGCAGCGACAGGGTTCCCTACGAGCAGTACTTC; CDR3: CASSDRVPYEQYF
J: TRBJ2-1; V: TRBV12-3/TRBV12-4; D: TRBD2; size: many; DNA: TGTGCCAGCAGCTTAGCGGGAGGGTCCCGAGAGCAGTTCTTC; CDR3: CASSLAGGSREQFF
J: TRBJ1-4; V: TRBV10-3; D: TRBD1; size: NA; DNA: TGTGCCATGCGGGACAGCCAACTTGAAAAACTGTTTTTT; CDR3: CAMRDSQLEKLFF
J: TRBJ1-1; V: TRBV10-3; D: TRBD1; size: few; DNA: TGTGCCATCAGTACAGGGGGCCAGAACACTGAAGCTTTCTTT; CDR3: CAISTGGQNTEAFF
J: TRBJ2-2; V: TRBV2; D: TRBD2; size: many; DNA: TGTGCCAGCAGTAAGACTAGCGGCAAAAACACCGGGGAGCTGTTTTTT; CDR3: CASSKTSGKNTGELFF
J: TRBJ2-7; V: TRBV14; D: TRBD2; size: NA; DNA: TGTGCCAGCAGCCATAGCGGGTCGACCTACGAGCAGTACTTC; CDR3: CASSHSGSTYEQYF
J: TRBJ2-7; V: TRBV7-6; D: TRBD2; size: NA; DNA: TGTGCCAGCAGCTCGACTAGTTGGGGGGGGATCAACAACGAGCAGTACTTC; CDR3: CASSSTSWGGINNEQYF
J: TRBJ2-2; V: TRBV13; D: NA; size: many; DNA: TGTGCCAGCAGCTTAGACGCCGGGGAGCTGTTTTTT; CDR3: CASSLDAGELFF
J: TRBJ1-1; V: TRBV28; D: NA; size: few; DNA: TGTGCAGCCGGGGGAATCACTGAAGCTTTCTTT; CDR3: CAAGGITEAFF